The clone carrying this T cell receptor (beta chain) was counted ten times or more. Its antigen is still unknown. Trimming left V 8 bases short and J 3 bases short, with 17 bases between. Germline V gene sequence: CDR1 DFQATT, CDR2 SNEGSKA (reference sequence). The CDR3 runs 14 residues. This sample stems from a study of CD8 T cells in ankylosing spondylitis. Each TCR beta library was made by quantitative 5'-RACE that incorporated molecular barcodes. TCRdb passed the 5' RACE reads through MiXCR, listing each CDR3 protein once. The table lists hundreds of thousands of distinct CDR3 sequences, about 9.1% of them singletons. Study conclusions and caveats: Roughly eight highly homologous variants made up a TCR beta motif that seemed to typify ankylosing spondylitis blood. Reportedly, disease-linked clones are significantly enriched in ankylosing spondylitis patients' matched synovial fluid. A number of the motif variants had already been described in reactive arthritis synovial fluid and blood.

J is TRBJ1-5 and V is TRBV20-1, with a tentative D call TRBD1 (5 bases). This clonotype was obtained from a male donor with ankylosing spondylitis or in good health (not recorded which). Sequenced sample: blood, either unsorted or a sorted T cell fraction (not recorded which). As DNA, the CDR3 is TGCAGTTCTTCTAGGGGCCCCTCCAATCAGCCCCAGCATTTT. It encodes CSSSRGPSNQPQHF.